One sample yielded the 14 T cell receptor beta chains listed below, sequenced in a study of T cell responses to AZD1222 COVID-19 vaccine. Assay used: immunoSEQ multiplex PCR; TCRdb lists only in-frame clones, some missing. Of 99,000 or so clones listed, 82% are singletons. Here the sequenced sample was peripheral blood, taken on day 0 of AZD1222 vaccination. These receptors all stem from an adult in good health.

The genes are TRBV27 and TRBJ1-2, with D maybe TRBD1 (5 bases). This CDR3 contains 13 residues. The germline V gene encodes CDR1 MNHEY and CDR2 SMNVEV (reference sequence). V lost 4 bases and J 3 bases, leaving 9 bases between the germline ends. The CDR3 DNA is TGTGCCAGCAGTTCCCAGGGCCACTATGGCTACACCTTC. Translating it yields CASSSQGHYGYTF.

The chain has TRBV7-2 and TRBJ2-7; 9 bases fit TRBD2. CDR1 and CDR2 (germline): SGHTA, FQGNSA. The CDR3 sequence is 15 residues long. Germline trimming cut 1 base from V and 5 bases from J; bases unmatched to any gene: 6. The CDR3 DNA follows: TGTGCCAGCAGCTTAGGGGGGACTAGCCCCCACGAGCAGTACTTC. Its protein is CASSLGGTSPHEQYF.

V is TRBV6-2 or TRBV6-3 and J is TRBJ2-5, with TRBD2 matching over 9 bases. CDR1 and CDR2 from the germline V gene are MNHEY and SVGEGT. The V gene end was trimmed by 5 bases and the J gene end by 11 bases; junction bases not matched to a gene: 3. This CDR3 has 11 amino acids. The CDR3 sequence: CASSRLAAQYF. The CDR3 DNA is TGTGCCAGCAGTAGACTAGCGGCGCAGTACTTC.

The rearrangement uses TRBV2 and TRBJ1-5; D not resolved. CDR1 is SNHLY, CDR2 FYNNEI, per germline. Trimming pared 3 bases from V and 4 bases from J, leaving 16 bases between. CDR3 length: 16 amino acids. The chain's CDR3 is CASSEDRHPRNQPQHF. The CDR3, as DNA: TGTGCCAGCAGTGAGGACCGCCATCCGCGGAATCAGCCCCAGCATTTT. Full variable domain (rest looked up from reference TRBV2 and TRBJ1-5): EPEVTQTPSHQVTQMGQEVILRCVPISNHLYFYWYRQILGQKVEFLVSFYNNEISEKSEIFDDQFSVERPDGSNFTLKIRSTKLEDSAMYFCASSEDRHPRNQPQHFGDGTRLSIL.

The CDR3 DNA is TGTGCCAGCAGCTCCCATTTTTTATCGGGGCTATTGGACACTGAAGCTTTCTTT. This codes for CASSSHFLSGLLDTEAFF. The chain carries TRBV5-5 and TRBJ1-1; a possible D gene is TRBD1 (5 bases). The germline V gene has CDR1 SGHKS and CDR2 YYEKEE (reference sequence). V was pared by 3 bases and J by 3 bases, with 24 bases between. This CDR3 spans 18 amino acids.

The chain has TRBV12-3 or TRBV12-4 and TRBJ1-1, with D hard to call. The CDR3 length is 13 residues. The ends were cut back, 4 bases at V and 7 bases at J, with 13 bases in the middle. As DNA, the CDR3 is TGTGCCAGCAGTTACGGAGGGTCACGTGAAGCTTTCTTT. Translating gives CASSYGGSREAFF.

The gene calls are TRBV9 and TRBJ1-3; 9 bases line up with TRBD1. Trimming at V came to 4 bases and at J to 15 bases, leaving 8 bases not matched to a gene. This CDR3 region has 12 residues. Germline-derived CDR1 and CDR2 are SGDLS and YYNGEE. CDR3 protein: CASSPIDRGAYF. CDR3 DNA: TGTGCCAGCAGCCCTATTGACAGGGGGGCATATTTT.

The chain couples TRBV19 to TRBJ1-1, with 9 bases fitting TRBD1. Germline V CDR1 and CDR2: LNHDA, SQIVND (reference sequence). The CDR3 length is 15 residues. The V gene end was trimmed by 4 bases and the J gene end by 5 bases; junction bases not matched to a gene: 8. The CDR3 coding sequence is TGTGCCAGTAGTAGGCCCCCACAGGGGGCGACTGAAGCTTTCTTT. This encodes CASSRPPQGATEAFF.

The chain uses TRBV7-2 and TRBJ1-3; D not certain. This CDR3 has 15 residues. Germline CDR1 is SGHTA and CDR2 is FQGNSA. V lost 1 base, J lost 0 bases, and 7 bases lay in between. The CDR3 sequence is CASSLGALSGNTIYF. The CDR3 DNA sequence: TGTGCCAGCAGCTTAGGGGCCCTCTCTGGAAACACCATATATTTT.

This chain links TRBV4-3 with TRBJ2-4; D is possibly TRBD2 (6 bases). The length of the CDR3 is 16 residues. V dropped 0 bases and J dropped 9 bases, with 18 bases sitting between them. The germline gives CDR1 LGHNA, CDR2 YSLEER. The CDR3 is CASSQDSGRRGSIQYF. Here the CDR3 DNA reads TGCGCCAGCAGCCAAGATTCCGGCAGGCGGGGTAGCATTCAGTACTTC.

The chain uses TRBV7-2 and TRBJ1-4; D not certain. Germline V gene data show CDR1 as SGHTA and CDR2 as FQGNSA. The CDR3 extends over 13 amino acids. The V end was cut by 5 bases, the J end by 5 bases, with 9 bases between. This chain's CDR3 is CASSPTPNEKLFF. CDR3 DNA: TGTGCCAGCAGCCCCACTCCGAATGAAAAACTGTTTTTT.

This sequence joins TRBV7-9 and TRBJ1-2, with D unclear. Germline V lookup: CDR1 SEHNR, CDR2 FQNEAQ (reference sequence). V lost 3 bases to trimming and J lost 8 bases, with 10 bases between them. The CDR3 sequence is 12 residues long. The CDR3 sequence is CASSFSTGGYTF. CDR3 DNA sequence: TGTGCCAGCAGCTTCTCTACGGGGGGCTACACCTTC.

The chain employs TRBV4-3 and TRBJ1-2, with D uncertain. This CDR3 is 16 amino acids long. V lost 0 bases and J lost 4, with 15 bases in between. The germline gives CDR1 LGHNA, CDR2 YSLEER. The CDR3 DNA reads TGCGCCAGCAGCCAAGATCAGGCGGTCCGTGGCTATGGCTACACCTTC. Translation: CASSQDQAVRGYGYTF.

This clone was seen a few times. The rearrangement joins TRBV19 to TRBJ1-6; maybe TRBD1 (6 bases). The CDR3 runs 14 residues. Germline CDR1 and CDR2: LNHDA and SQIVND (reference sequence). The germline V and J ends were trimmed by 3 bases and 7 bases, with 10 bases remaining between them. CDR3: CASSIGQGNSPLHF. CDR3 DNA sequence: TGTGCCAGTAGTATTGGGCAGGGGAATTCACCCCTCCACTTT.